Sequencing of this TCR beta chain was carried out in a study of identical twins (dated by TCRdb to between 2015 and 2016). In terms of the full investigation: To test whether fetal clonotypes persist, this study deep-sequenced TCR alpha and beta repertoires from monozygotic twins, from unrelated adults of various ages, and from cord blood. Replicate twin experiments were performed at different times using different library preparation protocols to rule out contamination.

What the research found in general, with its limitations: Compared with coincidental sharing between unrelated individuals, out-of-frame TCR alpha sequences shared between twins had an excess of sequences with low generation probability. Recombination models systematically underestimated out-of-frame TCR alpha sharing in monozygotic twins but agreed with sharing between unrelated individuals. Because the same donors could not be followed over many years, conclusions were based on cross-sectional statistical analysis. Abundant cord blood beta clonotypes had fewer insertions, young adult naive repertoires showed a similar but weaker trend, and memory repertoires showed no such trend. In beta out-of-frame sequences, excess twin sharing was weaker, because having fewer shared sequences lowered the signal-to-noise ratio. Zero-insertion analyses could be partly confounded by invariant T cells such as MAIT and iNKT, though diverse VJ usage argued against such confounding for most clonotypes.

Ten or more counts support this clonotype. Its antigen is currently not known. No base quality information exists; no much larger clone differs at one position. Every donor was a healthy Caucasian. The twin cohort consisted of three pairs of female monozygotic twins, all aged roughly 18 to 30 years. The RNA used for TCR libraries was isolated from peripheral blood mononuclear cells. Preparation of the library involved 5' RACE. The listed sequencing device is Illumina HiSeq 2000. Template switching introduced a universal primer binding site; the final cDNA contained a unique molecular identifier, enabling accurate counting of TCR cDNA molecules. Specific primers in the conserved constant-segment region were used to synthesize first-strand cDNA for the TCR alpha and beta chains. To control for contamination, each cDNA library was double barcoded with a SMART-Mk sample barcode plus Illumina barcodes. TruSeq adapter sequences, together with Illumina sample barcodes, were added in two successive PCR steps. The Illumina HiSeq platform was used with custom primers to sequence TCR alpha and beta cDNA libraries. Processing in the source paper ran as follows. Unique molecular identifiers were extracted from raw reads with MiGEC, and CDR3 positions were determined with MiXCR. Recombination models were inferred per individual with the repgenHMM and IGoR tools using an EM algorithm. Shared clonotype analysis was performed with the tcR package in R, normalizing sharing by the product of cloneset sizes. To study raw recombination without the effects of thymic and clonal selection, out-of-frame nonproductive sequences were analyzed. TCRdb's own reprocessing of the public reads used fastp at Q25 and MiXCR and kept productive beta chains. CDR3 protein sequences are deduplicated, and each keeps its most common genes and DNA. The V and J calls, along with clone size, are taken from TCRdb and not from the paper's own processing. The sample table lists a few hundred thousand distinct CDR3 sequences, nearly 10% of them with a count of one. The ten largest clones capture 3% of the sample.

These data are also associated with another study on yellow fever vaccine responses in identical twins. The second study also describes: According to the authors, the vaccine-induced T cell response in identical twins seemed to be partly convergent and partly specific to each individual. In the study, vaccine-responding T cell clones were precisely tracked in identical twins.

Sequencing was done on a sample of PBMCs. This TCR derives from a woman between 18 and 29 years old in good health.

The CDR3 protein: CASSLASTDTQYF. The DNA reads as follows: TGTGCCAGCAGCTTAGCTAGCACAGATACGCAGTATTTT. This chain is built from TRBV7-9 and TRBJ2-3; no D segment can be confidently identified. CDR1 and CDR2 (SEHNR, FQNEAQ) derive from the germline V gene (reference sequence). A distance of 1 base separates the germline ends of V and J, which lose 0 bases and 0 bases respectively. There are 13 amino acids in the CDR3, from cysteine to phenylalanine inclusive. Only the CDR3 DNA is retained, 39 bases long and in frame from the first base.